This T cell receptor beta chain stems from a study of blood T cell repertoires in COVID-19. Measured with immunoSEQ multiplex PCR; TCRdb has only the in-frame clones, and not every one. The sample consists of roughly 200,000 clones, around 84% of them appearing once. The germline V gene has CDR1 SGHAT and CDR2 FQNNGV. With 3 bases removed from V and 4 bases from J, the gap between germline ends came to 9 bases. This CDR3 spans 13 amino acids. This chain links TRBV11-2 with TRBJ1-1; D is perhaps TRBD1 (6 bases). This receptor was identified in an elderly man with acute or convalescent COVID-19. Sequencing input: peripheral blood. The CDR3 nucleotides read TGTGCCAGCAGCTTGGAGGACAGCACTGAAGCTTTCTTT. Its translation is CASSLEDSTEAFF.